Each of the 28 T cell receptor beta chains below was sequenced from the same sample in a study of blood T cell repertoires in COVID-19. Clones were read by immunoSEQ multiplex PCR, and TCRdb kept only the in-frame ones, dropping some. The sample yields 100,000 or so clones, roughly four fifths seen once. The source material was peripheral blood. These receptors were obtained from a human donor in a cohort sampled during active COVID-19.

The chain has TRBV4-3 and TRBJ1-2; a possible D gene is TRBD1 (5 bases). The V end lost 2 bases, the J end lost 3 bases, and 16 bases lay between the germline ends. CDR1 LGHNA and CDR2 YSLEER come from the germline V gene. The length of the CDR3 is 16 residues. DNA for the CDR3: TGCGCCAGCAGCCAACCATCGGGGGGGATCTACTATGGCTACACCTTC. This sequence encodes CASSQPSGGIYYGYTF.

V usage is TRBV11-3 and J usage is TRBJ1-6, with D possibly being TRBD1 (5 bases). CDR1 SGHNT and CDR2 YENEEA come from the germline V gene. The CDR3 is made up of 14 amino acids. Deletions cut 5 bases from V and 9 bases from J, with 14 bases between. As DNA, the CDR3 is TGTGCCAGCAGCCCAAGGGGCCTTGGTTCACCCCTCCACTTT. This codes for CASSPRGLGSPLHF.

The rearrangement uses TRBV19 and TRBJ1-5; 10 bases map to TRBD1. CDR1 and CDR2 from the germline V gene are LNHDA and SQIVND (reference sequence). Trimming cost V 7 bases and J 3 bases; bases outside gene matches: 6. The CDR3 consists of 15 residues. CDR3 in DNA: TGTGCCAGTAATATGGGACAGGGGAACAATCAGCCCCAGCATTTT. It yields the protein CASNMGQGNNQPQHF. The full variable domain, in which reference TRBV19 and TRBJ1-5 provide the parts outside the CDR3, is DGGITQSPKYLFRKEGQNVTLSCEQNLNHDAMYWYRQDPGQGLRLIYYSQIVNDFQKGDIAEGYSVSREKKESFPLTVTSAQKNPTAFYLCASNMGQGNNQPQHFGDGTRLSIL.

The V gene is TRBV5-6, the J gene TRBJ1-2, with D tentatively TRBD1 (5 bases). V lost 4 bases, J lost 0 bases, and 10 bases lay in between. CDR1 is SGHDT, CDR2 YYEEEE, per germline. CDR3 length equals 14 residues. The DNA for the CDR3 is TGTGCCAGCAGCGAGACAGCAGCTAACTATGGCTACACCTTC. Translating it yields CASSETAANYGYTF.

CDR3 DNA: TGTGCCAGCAGTAGACAGGGAGAAGCTTTCTTT. As protein: CASSRQGEAFF. The chain couples TRBV6-2 or TRBV6-3 to TRBJ1-1, with 7 nucleotides matching TRBD1. CDR3 length: 11 amino acids. Trimming removed 5 bases from V and 8 bases from J; junction bases left unmatched: 2. Germline V gene data show CDR1 as MNHEY and CDR2 as SVGEGT.

This clone was detected a few times. The chain uses TRBV5-6 and TRBJ1-6, with D possibly TRBD1 on 6 matching bases. This CDR3 comprises 16 residues. CDR1 and CDR2 (germline): SGHDT, YYEEEE. The V gene lost 4 bases and the J gene lost 2 bases, with 13 bases spanning the gap. The CDR3 protein is CASSADQGPYNSPLHF. The CDR3 DNA follows: TGTGCCAGCAGCGCCGATCAGGGGCCCTATAATTCACCCCTCCACTTT.

The rearrangement uses TRBV2 and TRBJ1-1; no clear D gene. The V gene's germline CDR1 is SNHLY and CDR2 FYNNEI. The V and J ends lost 4 bases and 1 base respectively, with 10 bases between them. This CDR3 is built from 14 residues. CDR3 DNA sequence: TGTGCCAGCAGTGTTGTGACACCGAACACTGAAGCTTTCTTT. Amino acids: CASSVVTPNTEAFF.

The chain recombines TRBV6-5 with TRBJ1-2; TRBD1 aligns across 12 bases. From germline, CDR1 is MNHEY and CDR2 SVGAGI. V was pared by 6 bases and J by 4 bases, with 6 bases of the junction left unmatched. The CDR3 contains 15 residues. The CDR3 DNA follows: TGTGCCAGCAGAAAGGGACAGGGGGCTTCCTATGGCTACACCTTC. It yields the protein CASRKGQGASYGYTF.

The genes are TRBV19 and TRBJ1-6; D perhaps matches TRBD1 (5 bases). CDR1 is LNHDA and CDR2 is SQIVND in the germline V gene (reference sequence). V gave up 10 bases and J gave up 8 bases, with 15 bases separating them. The CDR3 spans 13 residues. CDR3 nucleotides: TGTGCCACCTCGGACATGTTCTATTCACCCCTCCACTTT. Translation gives CATSDMFYSPLHF. The whole variable domain, filled in from reference TRBV19 and TRBJ1-6, reads DGGITQSPKYLFRKEGQNVTLSCEQNLNHDAMYWYRQDPGQGLRLIYYSQIVNDFQKGDIAEGYSVSREKKESFPLTVTSAQKNPTAFYLCATSDMFYSPLHFGNGTRLTVT.

The genes are TRBV30 and TRBJ1-6; D is uncertain. Trimming removed 6 bases from V and 11 bases from J, with 8 bases in between. This CDR3 region has 10 residues. CDR1 GTSNPN and CDR2 SVGIG come from the germline V gene (reference sequence). The CDR3 region has the DNA TGTGCCTGCAAAATTCCACCCCTCCACTTT. The encoded protein is CACKIPPLHF.

This clone was counted only a few times. V is TRBV19 and J is TRBJ1-5, with D unresolved. This CDR3 contains 13 residues. Germline CDR1 LNHDA, CDR2 SQIVND (reference sequence). The V and J ends lost 6 bases and 5 bases respectively, with 11 bases between them. The CDR3 loop reads CASRISRDQPQHF. CDR3 nucleotides: TGTGCCAGTAGGATCTCCCGAGATCAGCCCCAGCATTTT.

The CDR3 DNA reads as TGTGCCAGCTCACCACCGAATGAGGGGGCAAAGACTGAAGCTTTCTTT. This gives the protein CASSPPNEGAKTEAFF. J is TRBJ1-1 and V is TRBV18, with TRBD1 matching 7 bases. Per germline, CDR1 KGHSH and CDR2 LQKENI. This CDR3 region has 16 residues. Trimming cost V 0 bases and J 5 bases; bases outside gene matches: 9.

The V gene is TRBV7-2, the J gene TRBJ1-2; 8 nucleotides align to TRBD1. Trimming cost V 0 bases and J 5 bases; bases outside gene matches: 8. The length of the CDR3 is 16 residues. Germline V CDR1 and CDR2: SGHTA, FQGNSA. CDR3 sequence: CASSLAERTGLYGYTF. CDR3 nucleotides: TGTGCCAGCAGCTTAGCCGAAAGGACAGGGTTGTATGGCTACACCTTC.

The rearrangement joins TRBV7-9 to TRBJ2-6; D unresolved. V gave up 7 bases and J gave up 4 bases, with 8 bases separating them. This CDR3 comprises 13 residues. Germline CDR1 is SEHNR and CDR2 is FQNEAQ (reference sequence). The CDR3 here is CASNLAGANVLTF. In nucleotides, the CDR3 is TGTGCCAGCAATCTGGCCGGGGCCAACGTCCTGACTTTC.

The V call is TRBV4-3, the J call TRBJ1-4; TRBD1 is a possible D gene (6 bases). Germline V gene sequence: CDR1 LGHNA, CDR2 YSLEER. This CDR3 spans 16 amino acids. V lost 0 bases, J lost 10 bases, and 18 bases lay in between. The CDR3 coding sequence is TGCGCCAGCAGCCAAGAATGGCCATGGGGGCTGGGAAAACTGTTTTTT. Its translation is CASSQEWPWGLGKLFF.

The chain couples TRBV6-2 or TRBV6-3 to TRBJ2-1; TRBD2 agrees at 8 bases. Germline V CDR1 and CDR2: MNHEY, SVGEGT. CDR3 length equals 15 residues. The trim removed 5 bases at V and 4 bases at J, leaving 7 bases unmatched. As DNA, the CDR3 is TGTGCCAGCAGTCGAAGCGGGAGTATTTACAATGAGCAGTTCTTC. This sequence encodes CASSRSGSIYNEQFF.

The genes are TRBV6-2 or TRBV6-3 and TRBJ2-3; 8 nucleotides match TRBD2. This CDR3 comprises 13 residues. The V and J ends lost 5 bases and 5 bases, in that order; junction bases with no gene match: 3. The V gene's germline CDR1 is MNHEY and CDR2 SVGEGT. The CDR3 region is CASSPLAGDTQYF. DNA for the CDR3: TGTGCCAGCAGTCCCCTAGCGGGAGATACGCAGTATTTT.

The genes are TRBV12-2 and TRBJ1-2; the table's D gene call, TRBD1, was not cross checked with the DNA. TRBV12-2 counts as a pseudogene. CDR3 size: 11 residues. The CDR3 sequence is CASRPLGADTF. The CDR3 DNA follows: TGTGCAAGTCGCCCTCTTGGGGCCGACACCTTC.

This sequence joins TRBV28 and TRBJ2-7; D not resolved. In germline, CDR1 is MDHEN, CDR2 SYDVKM. The CDR3 extends over 12 amino acids. Trimming stripped 2 bases from V and 1 base from J, with 3 bases between. The CDR3 DNA follows: TGTGCCAGCAGTTTACGTTCCTACGAGCAGTACTTC. It translates to CASSLRSYEQYF.

The V and J genes are TRBV4-1 and TRBJ1-4; D remains unclear. The CDR3 sequence is 17 residues long. Germline V gives CDR1 MGHRA, CDR2 YSYEKL. V was clipped by 1 base and J by 6 bases, with 18 bases between them. CDR3 loop: CASSQVVTQETYEKLFF. For the CDR3, the DNA is TGCGCCAGCAGCCAAGTAGTTACCCAGGAAACATATGAAAAACTGTTTTTT.

V is TRBV14 and J is TRBJ2-7; unclear D gene. Trimming took off 4 bases at V and 3 bases at J, with 10 bases between the two ends. The CDR3 is made up of 13 amino acids. In germline, CDR1 is SGHDN, CDR2 FVKESK. The CDR3 DNA reads as TGTGCCAGCAGCCGGTCCCAGTTCTACGAGCAGTACTTC. As protein: CASSRSQFYEQYF.

The V call is TRBV5-1, the J call TRBJ2-3; 10 bases match TRBD1. The germline V gene encodes CDR1 SGHRS and CDR2 YFSETQ. The V gene end was trimmed by 0 bases and the J gene end by 6 bases; junction bases not matched to a gene: 7. The CDR3 runs to 16 residues. This CDR3 is CASSLGAGTGVDTQYF. CDR3 DNA sequence: TGCGCCAGCAGCTTGGGGGCCGGGACAGGGGTGGATACGCAGTATTTT.

CDR3 DNA: TGTGCCTGGAGTGTACCAATCACTCTCGATGAAGCTTTCTTT. Its protein is CAWSVPITLDEAFF. The rearrangement links TRBV30 to TRBJ1-1; the D is unclear. The CDR3 length is 14 residues. Trimming stripped 0 bases from V and 7 bases from J, with 15 bases between. Looked up from germline, CDR1 is GTSNPN and CDR2 is SVGIG (reference sequence). Looking up the rest from reference TRBV30 and TRBJ1-1 gives the full variable domain: SQTIHQWPATLVQPVGSPLSLECTVEGTSNPNLYWYRQAAGRGLQLLFYSVGIGQISSEVPQNLSASRPQDRQFILSSKKLLLSDSGFYLCAWSVPITLDEAFFGQGTRLTVV.

This rearrangement joins TRBV19 to TRBJ1-1; 7 bases line up with TRBD1. Germline V gene lookup returns CDR1 LNHDA and CDR2 SQIVND (reference sequence). V lost 8 bases to trimming and J lost 0 bases; unmatched junction nucleotides: 12. The CDR3 length is 16 residues. CDR3: CASGPTGVGMNTEAFF. CDR3 nucleotide sequence: TGTGCCAGTGGGCCTACAGGGGTTGGGATGAACACTGAAGCTTTCTTT.

This chain joins TRBV7-9 and TRBJ1-1; 7 nucleotides agree with TRBD1. The CDR3 is made up of 15 amino acids. J was trimmed by 1 base and V by 8 bases; bases with no gene match: 10. Germline-derived CDR1 and CDR2 are SEHNR and FQNEAQ (reference sequence). The CDR3 DNA follows: TGTGCCAGCCGGGGTACCGGGACAGAGAACACTGAAGCTTTCTTT. Residues: CASRGTGTENTEAFF.

This clone was seen more than once but under ten times. The V call is TRBV6-5, the J call TRBJ2-1; tentative D call: TRBD2 (6 bases). Trimming shortened V by 7 bases and J by 6 bases, and 16 bases separated the two germline ends. The germline CDR1 and CDR2 sequences are MNHEY and SVGAGI. This CDR3 comprises 14 residues. Here the CDR3 reads CASNVWGVGNEQFF. The CDR3, as DNA: TGTGCCAGCAACGTCTGGGGGGTTGGCAATGAGCAGTTCTTC.

This clone was observed once. The chain links TRBV7-2 to TRBJ2-7; D remains unclear. CDR1 is SGHTA, CDR2 FQGNSA, per germline. The length of the CDR3 is 16 residues. The V end was cut by 2 bases, the J end by 3 bases, with 17 bases between. CDR3 sequence: CASSLTMGYNIYEQYF. In nucleotides, the CDR3 is TGTGCCAGCAGCTTAACCATGGGCTACAATATCTACGAGCAGTACTTC.

Only one count was recorded for this clone. The genes are TRBV4-3 and TRBJ2-2; TRBD2 aligns across 8 bases. The CDR3 has 16 amino acids. Germline V gene sequence: CDR1 LGHNA, CDR2 YSLEER. J was trimmed by 4 bases and V by 0 bases; bases with no gene match: 4. CDR3 loop: CASSQESSGFTGELFF. The CDR3 nucleotides read TGCGCCAGCAGCCAAGAGTCTAGCGGGTTCACCGGGGAGCTGTTTTTT.